The source of this T cell receptor (beta chain) is a study of neoadjuvant nivolumab and ipilimumab in lung cancer. Study-wide results and caveats: TCR richness and clonality were higher in tumors than adjacent uninvolved lung.

As regards this clone: Its antigen is unknown.

The method was immunoSEQ multiplex PCR; TCRdb's version includes in-frame clones alone and lacks a portion of them. Of some 29,000 clones listed, over 80% were seen once; the top ten hold 4% to 6%. The CDR3 covers 15 residues. Germline V CDR1 and CDR2: MNHEY, SMNVEV (reference sequence). Trimming stripped 2 bases from V and 0 bases from J, with 11 bases between. The sequence was obtained from an adult with non-small cell lung cancer. The source material was tumor tissue, sampled after neoadjuvant nivolumab, alone or with ipilimumab, at or shortly before surgery. The chain couples TRBV27 to TRBJ2-7, with a possible D match to TRBD1 (6 bases). The CDR3 region is CASSLVDRSSYEQYF. The CDR3, as DNA: TGTGCCAGCAGTTTAGTAGACAGGAGCTCCTACGAGCAGTACTTC.